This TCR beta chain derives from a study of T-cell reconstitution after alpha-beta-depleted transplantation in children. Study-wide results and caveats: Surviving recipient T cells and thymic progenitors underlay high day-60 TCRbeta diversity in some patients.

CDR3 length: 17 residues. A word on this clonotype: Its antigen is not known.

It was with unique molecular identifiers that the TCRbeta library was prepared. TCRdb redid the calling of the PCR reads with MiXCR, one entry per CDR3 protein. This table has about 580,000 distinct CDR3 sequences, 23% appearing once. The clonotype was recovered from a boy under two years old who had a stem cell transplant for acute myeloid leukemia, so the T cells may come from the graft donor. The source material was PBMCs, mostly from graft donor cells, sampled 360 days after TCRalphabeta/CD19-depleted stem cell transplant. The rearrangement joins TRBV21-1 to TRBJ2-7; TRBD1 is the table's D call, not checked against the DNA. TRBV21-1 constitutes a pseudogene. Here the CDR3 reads CASSKEPPNRLFYEQYF. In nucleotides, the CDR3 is TGTGCCAGCAGCAAAGAACCCCCCAACAGGCTTTTCTACGAGCAGTACTTC.